This T cell receptor (beta chain) was obtained from a study of blood T cell repertoires in COVID-19. Overall study: The United States, Italy and Spain were the sources of the acute and convalescent COVID-19 samples. T cells, B-cell-depleted T cells, or PBMCs supplied cDNA or gDNA.

Original analysis: Estimation of nucleated cell counts relied on the amplification of reference gene primers. Data came from immunoSEQ multiplex PCR; TCRdb stores just in-frame clones and leaves some out. The V and J calls and clone size are taken from that table; D and trimming were inferred from the DNA. The data show 260,000 or so clones, approximately 80% seen once. The V gene lost 2 bases and the J gene lost 1 base, with 11 bases spanning the gap. CDR3 length: 15 residues. Germline CDR1 SGHRS, CDR2 YFSETQ. Sequenced material: peripheral blood. The chain has TRBV5-1 and TRBJ2-3, with D maybe TRBD1 (6 bases). This TCR derives from an older woman with acute or convalescent COVID-19. The CDR3 DNA reads as TGCGCCAGCAGCTTCAGGGGACGGGGCACAGATACGCAGTATTTT. This codes for CASSFRGRGTDTQYF.